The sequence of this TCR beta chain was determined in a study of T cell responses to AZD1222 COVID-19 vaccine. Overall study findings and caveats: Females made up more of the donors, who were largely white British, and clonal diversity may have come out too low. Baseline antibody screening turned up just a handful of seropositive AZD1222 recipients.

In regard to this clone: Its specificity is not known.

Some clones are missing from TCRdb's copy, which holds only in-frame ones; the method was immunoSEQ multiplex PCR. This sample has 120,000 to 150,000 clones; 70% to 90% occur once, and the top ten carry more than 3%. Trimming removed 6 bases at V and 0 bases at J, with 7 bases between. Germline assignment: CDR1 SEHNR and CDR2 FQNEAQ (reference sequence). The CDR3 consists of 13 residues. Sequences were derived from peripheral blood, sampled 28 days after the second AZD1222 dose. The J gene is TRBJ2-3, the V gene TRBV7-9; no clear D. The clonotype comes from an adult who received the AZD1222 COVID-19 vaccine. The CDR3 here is CASRTYSTDTQYF. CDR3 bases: TGTGCCAGCAGAACCTATAGCACAGATACGCAGTATTTT.